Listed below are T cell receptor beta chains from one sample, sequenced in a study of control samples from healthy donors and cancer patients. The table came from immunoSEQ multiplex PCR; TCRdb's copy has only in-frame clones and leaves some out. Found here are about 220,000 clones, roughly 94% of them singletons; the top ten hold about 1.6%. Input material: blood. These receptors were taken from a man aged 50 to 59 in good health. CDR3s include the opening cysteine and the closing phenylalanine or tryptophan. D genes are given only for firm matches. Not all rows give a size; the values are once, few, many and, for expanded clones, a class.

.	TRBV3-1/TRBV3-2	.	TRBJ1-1	TGTGCCAGCAGAGTAAGGGAAATATATCGACGAGCTTTCTTT	CASRVREIYRRAFF
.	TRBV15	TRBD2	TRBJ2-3	TGTGCCACCAGCAGAGGGGGCGGGGGGTACACAGATACGCAGTATTTT	CATSRGGGGYTDTQYF
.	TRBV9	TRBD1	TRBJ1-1	TGTGCCAGCAGCGTAGAGGATGGGGGACAGGGGTTAGTTGAAGCTTTCTTT	CASSVEDGGQGLVEAFF
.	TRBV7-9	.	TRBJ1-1	TGTGCCAGCAGCCCCGACACGATGAACACTGAAGCTTTCTTT	CASSPDTMNTEAFF
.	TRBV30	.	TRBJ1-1	TGTGCCTGGAGTCCTATCGTCGGAGCTTTCTTT	CAWSPIVGAFF
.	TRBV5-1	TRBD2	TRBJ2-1	TGCGCCAGCAGCTCTACTTCCGGGGGGGCTGTATATGAGCAGTTCTTC	CASSSTSGGAVYEQFF
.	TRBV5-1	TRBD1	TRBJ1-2	TGCGCCAGCAGCTCCAACAGGGGGGATGGCTACACCTTC	CASSSNRGDGYTF
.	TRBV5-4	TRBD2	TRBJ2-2	TGTGCCAGCAGTTCGGGGGGGCCATACACCGGGGAGCTGTTTTTT	CASSSGGPYTGELFF
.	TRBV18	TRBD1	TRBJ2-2	TGTGCCAGCTCGCCCGGGACAGGGGGCAATACCGGGGAGCTGTTTTTT	CASSPGTGGNTGELFF
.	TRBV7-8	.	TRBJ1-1	TGTGCCAGCAGCTTTACAGGGAACACTGAAGCTTTCTTT	CASSFTGNTEAFF
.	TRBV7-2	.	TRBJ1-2	TGTGCCAGCAGTCGGGGGCCTGGCTATGGCTACACCTTC	CASSRGPGYGYTF
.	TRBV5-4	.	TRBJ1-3	TGTGCCAGCAGTGCACATAGCTCTGGAAACACCATATATTTT	CASSAHSSGNTIYF
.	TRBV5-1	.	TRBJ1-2	TGCGCCAGCAGCTGGGGGGCCCCAGGGGATGGCTACACCTTC	CASSWGAPGDGYTF
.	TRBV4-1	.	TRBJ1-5	TGCGCCAGCAGCCAAGATTTAGGCTCCCGAGGGAATCAGCCCCAGCATTTT	CASSQDLGSRGNQPQHF
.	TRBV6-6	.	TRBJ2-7	TGTGCCAGCAGTTTTAGGACCGGCGAGCAGTACTTC	CASSFRTGEQYF
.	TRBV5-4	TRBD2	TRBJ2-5	TGTGCCAGCAGCTTTCCCGGGGGGGAAGAGACCCAGTACTTC	CASSFPGGEETQYF
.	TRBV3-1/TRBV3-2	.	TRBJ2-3	TGTGCCAGCAGCCAGGGTCGTAGCACAGATACGCAGTATTTT	CASSQGRSTDTQYF
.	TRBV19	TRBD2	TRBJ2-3	TGTGCCAGTAGTCAAAGCAAGACGAGCGGGGTAGATACGCAGTATTTT	CASSQSKTSGVDTQYF
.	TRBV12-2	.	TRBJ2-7	TGTGCAAGTCGCTCCCCTAGCGGGGTACACTACGAGCAGTACTTC	CASRSPSGVHYEQYF
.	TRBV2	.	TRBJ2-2	TGTGCCAGCAGGCCTGACTCGAACACCGGGGAGCTGTTTTTT	CASRPDSNTGELFF
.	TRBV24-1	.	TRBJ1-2	TGTGCCACCAGTGATGGCCCCCAGGGCCGGGTTGGCTACACCTTC	CATSDGPQGRVGYTF
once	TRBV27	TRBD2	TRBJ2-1	TGTGCCAGCAGTACCGCGGGGGGGCCTTTTAATGAGCAGTTCTTC	CASSTAGGPFNEQFF
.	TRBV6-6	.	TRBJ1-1	TGTGCCAGCAGTTACTTCCGGGGTAGTGAAGCTTTCTTT	CASSYFRGSEAFF
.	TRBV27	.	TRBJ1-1	TGTGCCAGCAGTTTAAGGGGGGTAGGAACTGAAGCTTTCTTT	CASSLRGVGTEAFF
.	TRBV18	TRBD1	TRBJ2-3	TGTGCCAGCTCGTCACCAGGGGGCGGCACAGATACGCAGTATTTT	CASSSPGGGTDTQYF
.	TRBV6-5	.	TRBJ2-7	TGTGCCACCCGTAGGGGGACCACCTACGAGCAGTACTTC	CATRRGTTYEQYF
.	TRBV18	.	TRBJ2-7	TGTGCCAGCTCCCCTAGACAGCGAACCGAATCCTACGAGCAGTACTTC	CASSPRQRTESYEQYF
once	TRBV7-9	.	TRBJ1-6	TGTGCCAGCAGCGCTACAGGGTCCTCACCCCTCCACTTT	CASSATGSSPLHF
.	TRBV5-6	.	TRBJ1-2	TGTGCCAGCAGCTTGGAGGGATTCGGTGGCTACACCTTC	CASSLEGFGGYTF
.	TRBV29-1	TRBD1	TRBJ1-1	TGCAGCGTTGAAGTAAGAAAAGGGGGCTACACTGAAGCTTTCTTT	CSVEVRKGGYTEAFF
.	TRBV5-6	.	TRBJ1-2	TGTGCCAGCAGCTGGGACGGGGGAAACTATGGCTACACCTTC	CASSWDGGNYGYTF
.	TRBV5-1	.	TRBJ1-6	TGCGCCAGCAGCTTGAGCGACGGAAATTCACCCCTCCACTTT	CASSLSDGNSPLHF
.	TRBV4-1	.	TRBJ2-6	TGCGCCAGCAGCCACCGTACGTCCCGGACAAACTCTGGGGCCAACGTCCTGACTTTC	CASSHRTSRTNSGANVLTF
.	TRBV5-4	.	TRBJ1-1	TGTGCCAGCAGCCCCGGCGCAGGGGCTAAGGAAGCTTTCTTT	CASSPGAGAKEAFF
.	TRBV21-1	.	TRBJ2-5	TGTGCCAGCAGCTTTAAGTCCGGCGGGCAAGAGACCCAGTACTTC	CASSFKSGGQETQYF
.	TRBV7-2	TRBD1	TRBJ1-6	TGTGCCAGCAGCCCCAGACAGGGGTATAATTCACCCCTCCACTTT	CASSPRQGYNSPLHF